These T cell receptor beta chains were read from a single sample in a study of cytomegalovirus exposure and HLA in healthy donors. TCRdb keeps only in-frame clones here, not all; method: immunoSEQ multiplex PCR. The profile shows about 190,000 clones, about 87% of them singletons. The sequencing input was PBMCs. The receptors were sampled from a young woman in good health and CMV-seronegative. The CDR3 runs from the conserved cysteine through the conserved F or W.

>TRBV7-6
CASSLGADNEQFF
>TRBV7-6
CASSLGPGQGREKLFF
>TRBV7-6
CASSRDVQGDEQYF
>TRBV27
CASSSADSGSSGANVLTF
>TRBV6-1
CASSAWDRAGEQYF
>TRBV19
CASGRAYQETQYF
>TRBV7-2
CASSLAASGDRQYF
>TRBV6-5
CASSFRGHTEAFF
>TRBV6-5
CASRGRRGLDTQYF
>TRBV2
CARGTENTEAFF
>TRBV6-1
CASSGGSGYYNEQFF
>TRBV5-1
CASSPLSGGAYEQYF
>TRBV7-9
CASSLRPSGSSNEQFF
>TRBV15
CATSRGRQKNEKLFF
>TRBV5-1
CASSPGKETQYF
>TRBV18
CASSPLSQAETQYF
>TRBV5-6
CASKLGTEQETQYF
>TRBV18
CASSPPGQVSSGANVLTF
>TRBV7-9
CASSGAPSDRAGNTIYF
>TRBV27
CASSMRQGTNEKLFF
>TRBV6-5
CASSPGHIQAAEAFF
>TRBV27
CASSPGLAPYEQYF
>TRBV11-2
CASSLGSGANVLTF
>TRBV7-7
CASSLSMVGIDTQYF
>TRBV9
CASSGAGTIFTEQYF
>TRBV28
CASSLSSDTEAFF
>TRBV28
CASLSGGIHEQYF
>TRBV11-2
CASSLGGVPTEAFF
>TRBV4-1
CASSQDQGNTIYF
>TRBV29-1
CTTGDILYGYTF
>TRBV18
CASSPRDFTGGSTDTQYF
>TRBV5-4
CASSLWGTGNTEAFF
>TRBV6-5
CASSYSTVTGYGYTF
>TRBV5-1
CASSSEIMSSYNEQFF
>TRBV28
CASTYPERPDTQYF
>TRBV7-2
CASSSRSVDTGMQYF
>TRBV10-3
CAISPSRDRASEQYF
>TRBV5-1
CASSPTGTSYSYEQYF
>TRBV9
CASSVGATRDQETQYF
>TRBV4-1
CASSQEVLAGGIF
>TRBV4-1
CASSQAGTRDEKLFF
>TRBV6-5
CASSYTGTADTQYF
>TRBV6-4
CASAVQGGSNQPQHF
>TRBV5-1
CASSLARGEAFF
>TRBV5-6
CASSQYNEQFF